This entry concerns a single TCR beta chain. The antigen is undetermined. These data belong to a study of identical twins. Template switching introduced a universal primer site, and the cDNA bore unique molecular identifiers. Via MiXCR, TCRdb re-called the 5' RACE reads, giving one row per CDR3 protein. Counted here are 1.5 million or so distinct CDR3 sequences, around 33% occurring once; the ten biggest clones make up approximately 0.29%. General study findings and limits: The study based its conclusions on cross-sectional statistical analysis and did not follow the same donors.

J was trimmed by 2 bases and V by 1 base; bases with no gene match: 5. The CDR3 loop spans 15 amino acids. The receptor comes from a newborn girl in good health. The chain couples TRBV12-3 or TRBV12-4 to TRBJ2-7, with TRBD2 identical over 7 bases. The specimen sequenced was cord blood. CDR3 sequence (DNA): TGTGCCAGCAGTTTAGGCCGGACTAGTACCTACGAGCAGTACTTC. Its translation: CASSLGRTSTYEQYF.